This T cell receptor (beta chain) was sequenced in a study of blood T cells in healthy people across ages. A second 7 to 11 cycle PCR used barcoded and J-beta primers. Each CDR3 protein gets one entry after TCRdb re-called the 5' RACE reads with MiXCR. The sample lists 1,300,000 or so distinct CDR3 sequences; around 59% were seen once. Study conclusions and caveats: Getting older went along with TCR beta diversity per million T cells dropping roughly linearly.

As concerns this clonotype: The antigen remains undetermined.

CDR1 and CDR2 (germline): ENHRY, SYGVKD. The CDR3 has 13 amino acids. V shed 10 bases, J shed 7 bases, and the junction held 9 bases outside the gene matches. This chain joins TRBV10-3 and TRBJ2-1, with 8 nucleotides matching TRBD2. The sample comprised blood. This clonotype was obtained from a man between 18 and 35 years old in good health. As DNA, the CDR3 is TGTGCCACAGGACTAGCACTTGGTAATGAGCAGTTCTTC. Protein product: CATGLALGNEQFF.